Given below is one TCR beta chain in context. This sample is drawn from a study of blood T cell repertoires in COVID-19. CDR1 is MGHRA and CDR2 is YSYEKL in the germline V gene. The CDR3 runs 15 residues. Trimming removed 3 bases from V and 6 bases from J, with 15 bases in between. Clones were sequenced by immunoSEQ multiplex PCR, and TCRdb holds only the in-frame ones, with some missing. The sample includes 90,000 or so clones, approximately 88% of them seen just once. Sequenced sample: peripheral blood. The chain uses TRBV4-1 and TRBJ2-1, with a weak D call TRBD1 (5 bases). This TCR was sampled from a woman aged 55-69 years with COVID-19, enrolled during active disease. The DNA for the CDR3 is TGCGCCAGCAGCCAGTTGGGGCTAGTTATCAATGAGCAGTTCTTC. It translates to CASSQLGLVINEQFF.